This TCR beta chain was obtained from a study of blood T cell repertoires in COVID-19. Study at large: Researchers got acute and convalescent COVID-19 samples from the United States, Italy and Spain. T cells, B-cell-depleted T cells, or PBMCs provided the cDNA or gDNA that served as material.

Authors' data handling: The authors estimated nucleated cell counts from reference gene primer amplification. Measured with immunoSEQ multiplex PCR; TCRdb has only the in-frame clones, and not every one. V, J and clone size are taken as reported in that table, and D and trimming were inferred from the DNA itself. The data hold a few hundred thousand clones, with more than 75% observed a single time. Patients from Seattle were sampled longitudinally, starting during active infection. Deletions cut 10 bases from V and 5 bases from J, with 5 bases between. Looked up from germline, CDR1 is MNHEY and CDR2 is SMNVEV (reference sequence). This CDR3 comprises 9 residues.

The chain recombines TRBV27 with TRBJ2-5; no reliable D call. This clonotype was obtained from a woman aged 80 or over with COVID-19, enrolled during active disease. The sample taken for sequencing was peripheral blood. CDR3 coding DNA: TGTGCCATCGGGGAGACCCAGTACTTC. It codes for CAIGETQYF.